A single sample is the source of the 5 T cell receptor beta chains below, sequenced in a study of blood T cell repertoires in COVID-19. TCRdb's copy holds only in-frame clones and misses some; the assay was immunoSEQ multiplex PCR. Altogether about 670,000 clones are present, over 80% being singletons, with the ten largest covering more than 0.25%. What was sequenced was peripheral blood. The receptors stem from a young woman with acute or convalescent COVID-19.

V gene TRBV3-1 (or the pseudogene TRBV3-2) combines with J gene TRBJ1-2, with TRBD1 identical over 8 bases. CDR3 length equals 14 residues. Germline CDR1 and CDR2: LGHDT and YNNKEL (reference sequence). The J segment lost 0 bases and the V segment lost 4 bases, leaving 1 base of the junction unmatched. CDR3 loop: CASSPGQANYGYTF. The DNA of the CDR3 is TGTGCCAGCAGCCCGGGACAGGCTAACTATGGCTACACCTTC.

Comment on this clone: Other DNA sequences in this specimen translate into the identical CDR3. The rearrangement joins TRBV3-1 (or the pseudogene TRBV3-2) to TRBJ2-1; D is unresolved. The germline V and J ends were trimmed by 0 bases and 9 bases, with 6 bases remaining between them. Germline loops: CDR1 LGHDT, CDR2 YNNKEL (reference sequence). This CDR3 contains 12 residues. DNA for the CDR3: TGTGCCAGCAGCCAAGATCTCAGTGAGCAGTTCTTC. It codes for CASSQDLSEQFF.

The V and J genes are TRBV7-2 and TRBJ1-6, with 8 bases identical to TRBD1. CDR3 size: 17 residues. Germline loops: CDR1 SGHTA, CDR2 FQGNSA. V shed 4 bases and J 9 bases; nucleotides not matched to a gene: 14. CDR3 sequence: CASSSPRTGPKVSPLHF. The CDR3, as DNA: TGTGCCAGCAGCTCCCCCCGGACAGGGCCCAAGGTTTCACCCCTCCACTTT.

This clone was seen a single time. The chain uses TRBV19 and TRBJ2-3; 11 bases are a match to TRBD2. This CDR3 comprises 19 residues. Germline CDR1 is LNHDA and CDR2 is SQIVND (reference sequence). V was pared by 0 bases and J by 2 bases, with 10 bases of the junction left unmatched. CDR3 protein: CASSIDSYSTSGNTDTQYF. As DNA, the CDR3 is TGTGCCAGTAGTATAGACTCCTACTCGACTAGCGGGAACACAGATACGCAGTATTTT.

This rearrangement joins TRBV5-1 to TRBJ1-3; 7 bases are a match to TRBD1. The germline gives CDR1 SGHRS, CDR2 YFSETQ. The CDR3 is made up of 15 amino acids. The V gene end was trimmed by 3 bases and the J gene end by 3 bases; junction bases not matched to a gene: 6. Here the CDR3 DNA reads TGCGCCAGCAGCTCCCAGACAGGGTATGGAAACACCATATATTTT. It codes for CASSSQTGYGNTIYF. The variable domain in full, completed from reference TRBV5-1 and TRBJ1-3, reads KAGVTQTPRYLIKTRGQQVTLSCSPISGHRSVSWYQQTPGQGLQFLFEYFSETQRNKGNFPGRFSGRQFSNSRSEMNVSTLELGDSALYLCASSSQTGYGNTIYFGEGSWLTVV.